This T cell receptor (beta chain) was identified during a study of blood T cell repertoires in COVID-19 (dated by TCRdb to about 2020). In terms of the full investigation: Samples from collaborators originated in the United States, Italy and Spain and spanned both the acute and convalescent phases of COVID-19. The prospective study material was composed of cDNA or gDNA derived from T cells, B-cell-depleted T cells, or PBMCs. Deeply sampled blood TCRbeta repertoires from subjects exposed to, actively infected with, or recovered from COVID-19 were included in the dataset. A freely available public database, intended as a resource for researchers studying the immune response to SARS-CoV-2, is where the repertoires were released. The samples were drawn from two sources: the first 160 participants of the ongoing ImmuneRACE study, and 1,254 subjects contributed by 6 global collaborators. The sample metadata nearly always contained a de-identified subject ID, COVID-19 status, age in years and sex. Where HLA class I and class II types were available, the types were taken from metadata supplied by the sample provider, not from assay-based typing. Here is what the overall study found, with its caveats: Clinical and demographic metadata were provided uncurated, with the amount varying by source and participant.

CDR1 and CDR2, looked up from the germline V gene (reference sequence), are LNHDA and SQIVND. The CDR3, cysteine through phenylalanine, is 13 amino acids long. Of the read, only the CDR3 DNA is kept; its 39 bases are in frame from base 1. V is reduced by 6 bases and J by 4 bases, leaving a spacing of 12 bases between them. Comment on this clone: Its antigen is currently not known. Base qualities were left out, and no much larger clone turns up one base away.

Participants in the prospective study were aged roughly 18 to 100 years, lived in 24 United States geographic areas, and enrolled through a virtual design. Cohort assignment in the prospective study relied on participant-reported clinical history from a screening survey and a study questionnaire. ImmuneRACE Cohort 3 recovered participants were defined by two consecutive negative NP/OP PCR tests, healthcare professional clearance, or symptom resolution. In the prospective study, mobile phlebotomists collected whole blood, serum and a nasopharyngeal or oropharyngeal swab from each participant. Participants in the prospective study had the option to provide additional blood draws and questionnaires over a roughly 2-month period. Blood samples from the prospective study were shipped frozen or at room temperature prior to DNA extraction. TCRbeta CDR3 regions were amplified from genomic DNA using the immunoSEQ Assay, a bias-controlled multiplex PCR. The published analysis was carried out like this. The number of nucleated cells in each sample was estimated by amplification of reference gene primers within the assay. Sequence reads were collapsed and filtered to measure the absolute abundance of every unique TCRbeta CDR3 rearrangement. For each sample, productive Simpson clonality was calculated as the square root of Simpson's diversity index over productive rearrangements. TCRdb's version of the immuneACCESS table is confined to in-frame rearrangements and falls short of the full clone set. An unresolved V gene accounts for under half of the shortfall where checked; the remainder is of unknown origin. That table gives V, J and clone size, and the DNA gave D and trimming. For this sample the table gives over 150,000 clones, of which roughly 82% were detected only once. The ten biggest clones cover around 11% of the sample.

The TCR sequence derives from a man in his forties who had recovered from COVID-19. The sequencing input was PBMCs or T cells enriched from blood (not recorded which). The chain is assembled from TRBV19 and TRBJ1-2; the D segment could be TRBD1, given 5 matching bases. CDR3 loop: CASRPRGGYGYTF. The sequenced DNA is TGTGCCAGTAGACCGAGGGGAGGCTATGGCTACACCTTC.